This TCR beta chain was sequenced in a study of T cells in Graves' hyperthyroidism and ophthalmopathy. General study findings and limits: In blood, most of the thyroid clonotypes expanded above 0.001 were also present. Stable hyperthyroidism was told apart from ophthalmopathy by a model built on 13 V-J features.

The sample holds many counts of this clonotype. Antigen unknown. Template material for amplifying TCR beta CDR3 regions consisted of RNA transcripts. The HTBI primer set was used in a first-round RT-PCR of the TCR CDR3. Each CDR3 protein gets one entry after TCRdb re-called the multiplex PCR reads with MiXCR. This sample carries a few hundred thousand distinct CDR3 sequences, approximately 19% of them seen once, and the ten largest clones take approximately 35%. This receptor was obtained from a man over 45 with Graves' ophthalmopathy. Sequencing was carried out using blood.

CDR3 coding DNA: TGTGCCACCAGTGATCCCCCTGCCGGGGGAGAGACCCAGTACTTC. This sequence encodes CATSDPPAGGETQYF. V and J are TRBV24-1 and TRBJ2-5; D is possibly TRBD2 (6 bases). The CDR3 is 15 residues long. The ends were cut back, 3 bases at V and 4 bases at J, with 14 bases in the middle. CDR1 KGHDR and CDR2 SFDVKD come from the germline V gene.